This passage covers 18 T cell receptor beta chains from one sample sequenced in a study of blood T cell repertoires in COVID-19. Repertoires were generated with immunoSEQ multiplex PCR, while TCRdb's copy carries only in-frame clones and drops some. Of 200,000 or so clones in the sample, 84% are singletons; the top ten hold roughly a tenth. The sequencing sample was made of peripheral blood. The receptors were sampled from a woman of 80 years or more with COVID-19, enrolled during active disease.

The chain combines TRBV7-9 with TRBJ2-6, with 13 bases that match TRBD2. V shed 1 base and J 2 bases; nucleotides not matched to a gene: 5. The CDR3 is 19 amino acids. The germline CDR1 and CDR2 sequences are SEHNR and FQNEAQ (reference sequence). CDR3 region: CASSLDPLAGGPGANVLTF. DNA for the CDR3: TGTGCCAGCAGCTTAGACCCACTAGCGGGGGGGCCTGGGGCCAACGTCCTGACTTTC. Variable domain in full (rest from reference TRBV7-9 and TRBJ2-6): DTGVSQNPRHKITKRGQNVTFRCDPISEHNRLYWYRQTLGQGPEFLTYFQNEAQLEKSRLLSDRFSAERPKGSFSTLEIQRTEQGDSAMYLCASSLDPLAGGPGANVLTFGAGSRLTVL.

The chain joins TRBV5-1 to TRBJ1-1; no reliable D call. The ends were cut back, 0 bases at V and 3 bases at J, with 9 bases in the middle. Germline V gene sequence: CDR1 SGHRS, CDR2 YFSETQ. The CDR3 runs 14 residues. The DNA for the CDR3 is TGCGCCAGCAGCTTGGGGCAAGCGCACACTGAAGCTTTCTTT. Protein product: CASSLGQAHTEAFF.

The chain joins TRBV7-8 to TRBJ2-3, with 9 bases aligning to TRBD2. The V gene end was trimmed by 4 bases and the J gene end by 2 bases; junction bases not matched to a gene: 7. Germline V gene lookup returns CDR1 SGHVS and CDR2 FQNEAQ. The CDR3 consists of 16 residues. The CDR3 here is CASSSSLAGATDTQYF. CDR3 DNA sequence: TGTGCCAGCAGCTCCTCCTTAGCGGGAGCCACAGATACGCAGTATTTT. The entire variable domain, with the rest obtained from reference TRBV7-8 and TRBJ2-3, is as follows: GAGVSQSPRYKVAKRGQDVALRCDPISGHVSLFWYQQALGQGPEFLTYFQNEAQLDKSGLPSDRFFAERPEGSVSTLKIQRTQQEDSAVYLCASSSSLAGATDTQYFGPGTRLTVL.

The sample holds a few counts of this clone. The rearrangement uses TRBV21-1 and TRBJ2-7; the D call in the table, TRBD1, was not verified against the DNA. TRBV21-1 is marked as a pseudogene. The length of the CDR3 is 17 residues. The CDR3 is CASSNPTTALSSYEQYF. CDR3 nucleotides: TGTGCCAGCAGCAACCCTACGACAGCACTTAGCTCCTACGAGCAGTACTTC.

The chain employs TRBV5-1 and TRBJ1-1; 7 bases match TRBD1. This CDR3 has 14 residues. V was clipped by 7 bases and J by 6 bases; unmatched bases: 12. The germline V gene encodes CDR1 SGHRS and CDR2 YFSETQ. The CDR3 DNA follows: TGCGCCAGCTCTCCAGGGGGGCTGGCCCCTGAAGCTTTCTTT. Amino acids: CASSPGGLAPEAFF.

The V gene is TRBV10-3, the J gene TRBJ2-6; D is possibly TRBD1 (5 bases). The germline gives CDR1 ENHRY, CDR2 SYGVKD. Trimming shortened V by 7 bases and J by 2 bases, and 24 bases separated the two germline ends. The CDR3 totals 19 residues. CDR3 region: CAIILGVRDLHPGANVLTF. The CDR3 bases are TGTGCCATCATCCTTGGGGTCAGGGATCTTCACCCTGGGGCCAACGTCCTGACTTTC.

The chain uses TRBV6-5 and TRBJ1-2, with D uncertain. The ends were cut back, 0 bases at V and 0 bases at J, with 11 bases in the middle. CDR1 is MNHEY and CDR2 is SVGAGI in the germline V gene. The CDR3 is 16 residues long. The CDR3 sequence: CASSYSFRGSNYGYTF. The DNA of the CDR3 is TGTGCCAGCAGTTACTCGTTCCGGGGATCTAACTATGGCTACACCTTC.

The V gene is TRBV5-4, the J gene TRBJ2-2; 11 bases are a match to TRBD1. The trim removed 4 bases at V and 3 bases at J, leaving 2 bases unmatched. CDR3 length: 15 amino acids. CDR1 is SGHNT and CDR2 is YYREEE in the germline V gene (reference sequence). CDR3: CASSQGQGDTGELFF. CDR3 DNA sequence: TGTGCCAGCAGCCAGGGACAGGGGGACACCGGGGAGCTGTTTTTT.

This chain uses TRBV28 with TRBJ1-6, with 9 bases identical to TRBD1. J gave up 0 bases and V 3 bases, and 18 bases lay outside the gene matches. This CDR3 is 22 amino acids long. Germline V CDR1 and CDR2: MDHEN, SYDVKM. CDR3 loop: CASSFSSAERRGQGSYNSPLHF. The CDR3 coding sequence is TGTGCCAGCAGTTTTTCCTCGGCAGAGCGAAGGGGACAGGGCTCCTATAATTCACCCCTCCACTTT.

The J gene is TRBJ2-5, the V gene TRBV28; 13 nucleotides match TRBD2. Germline V CDR1 and CDR2: MDHEN, SYDVKM. The trim removed 8 bases at V and 1 base at J, leaving 7 bases unmatched. The CDR3 sequence is 16 residues long. Written as DNA, the CDR3 is TGTGCCAGCGGCAAGACTAGCGGGGGGCCCCAAGAGACCCAGTACTTC. It codes for CASGKTSGGPQETQYF.

The chain couples TRBV24-1 to TRBJ1-2, with D perhaps matching TRBD1 (6 bases). Germline V CDR1 and CDR2: KGHDR, SFDVKD. Deletions cut 10 bases from V and 6 bases from J, with 23 bases between. The CDR3 has 15 amino acids. The CDR3 spells CATDPRDTHGNGYTF. In DNA form, the CDR3 reads TGTGCCACAGACCCTCGGGACACGCACGGCAATGGCTACACCTTC.

The chain uses TRBV10-1 and TRBJ2-1, with 8 bases matching TRBD1. J lost 8 bases, V lost 2 bases, and 2 bases had no gene match. This CDR3 contains 13 residues. The V gene's germline CDR1 is WNHNN and CDR2 SYGVQD (reference sequence). The CDR3 sequence is CASSEDRGYEQFF. The CDR3 nucleotides read TGCGCCAGCAGTGAGGACAGGGGATATGAGCAGTTCTTC.

The V call is TRBV29-1, the J call TRBJ2-1; 9 bases map to TRBD1. The V segment lost 7 bases and the J segment 7 bases; nucleotides outside the gene matches: 5. Germline assignment: CDR1 SQVTM and CDR2 ANQGSEA. CDR3 length equals 12 residues. This CDR3 reads CSGGQGFNEQFF. The CDR3 DNA follows: TGCAGCGGGGGACAGGGTTTTAATGAGCAGTTCTTC.

The chain employs TRBV11-2 and TRBJ2-1; D is undetermined. The length of the CDR3 is 16 residues. Germline V lookup: CDR1 SGHAT, CDR2 FQNNGV. V was trimmed by 0 bases and J by 2 bases, leaving 11 bases between them. CDR3: CASSLDRGSTYNEQFF. DNA of the CDR3: TGTGCCAGCAGCTTAGATCGAGGTAGTACCTACAATGAGCAGTTCTTC.

The genes are TRBV7-2 and TRBJ1-1; weak D call: TRBD1 (6 bases). The CDR3 spans 15 residues. V was cut by 4 bases and J by 8 bases, with 20 bases left in between. Germline values: CDR1 SGHTA, CDR2 FQGNSA. The CDR3 DNA reads TGTGCCAGCAGCTGGACCACTGGACAGATAAAAGAAGCTTTCTTT. This encodes CASSWTTGQIKEAFF.

This clone came up a few times. The rearrangement uses TRBV6-6 and TRBJ1-5; 9 positions agree with TRBD1. V shed 0 bases and J 9 bases; nucleotides not matched to a gene: 9. Germline CDR1 is MNHNY and CDR2 is SVGAGI (reference sequence). The CDR3 covers 16 residues. The CDR3 loop is CASSYSDRGLGSPQHF. CDR3 in DNA: TGTGCCAGCAGTTACTCGGACAGGGGCCTTGGATCGCCCCAGCATTTT.

The chain carries TRBV5-1 and TRBJ2-7; 8 nucleotides line up with TRBD2. From germline, CDR1 is SGHRS and CDR2 YFSETQ. V lost 4 bases and J lost 6; bases outside the gene matches: 6. The CDR3 extends over 13 amino acids. This CDR3 is CASSRSGGVEQYF. Written as DNA, the CDR3 is TGCGCCAGCAGCAGGAGCGGGGGTGTCGAGCAGTACTTC. Complete variable domain (other parts from reference TRBV5-1 and TRBJ2-7): KAGVTQTPRYLIKTRGQQVTLSCSPISGHRSVSWYQQTPGQGLQFLFEYFSETQRNKGNFPGRFSGRQFSNSRSEMNVSTLELGDSALYLCASSRSGGVEQYFGPGTRLTVT.

The CDR3, as DNA: TGTGCCACCAGCAGAGCCCCCACACAGATGAATAATTCACCCCTCCACTTT. It codes for CATSRAPTQMNNSPLHF. The chain combines TRBV15 with TRBJ1-6, with D unresolved. V dropped 1 base and J dropped 5 bases, with 15 bases sitting between them. The germline gives CDR1 LNHNV, CDR2 YYDKDF (reference sequence). The CDR3 is made up of 17 amino acids.